This T cell receptor beta chain derives from a study of T cell responses to AZD1222 COVID-19 vaccine. Study-wide results and caveats: Donors, mostly white British, included more females; clonal diversity was possibly underestimated. Spike-specific TCR breadth and depth were elevated following two AZD1222 doses.

Worth noting for this clone: The antigen remains undetermined.

Germline CDR1 reads SGHRS; CDR2 reads YFSETQ. Trimming stripped 2 bases from V and 1 base from J, with 7 bases between. This CDR3 has 13 amino acids. Profiling relied on immunoSEQ multiplex PCR, and the TCRdb table lists in-frame clones only, not all of them. The table lists approximately 190,000 clones, approximately 91% of them singletons. Sequenced material: peripheral blood, taken on day 0 of AZD1222 vaccination. The receptor comes from an adult in good health. J is TRBJ2-7 and V is TRBV5-1; D remains ambiguous. CDR3 in amino acids: CASSFGGSYEQYF. CDR3 nucleotide sequence: TGCGCCAGCAGCTTCGGCGGTTCCTACGAGCAGTACTTC.